This section outlines one TCR beta chain sequence together with its context. This clonotype was observed at least ten times. The specificity of this receptor is unknown. No per-base quality is available; no much larger clone lies one base away. The time point label on this specimen signifies: longitudinal time-point 2. Unsorted PBMC libraries were generated from 2 million PBMCs stored in RNAlater at -80 °C until RNA extraction. Multiple sclerosis patients were enrolled in a US clinical protocol evaluating disease progression by magnetic resonance imaging. Peripheral blood was subjected to Ficoll-Hypaque density gradient centrifugation to isolate PBMCs, which were then cryopreserved in liquid nitrogen. cDNA synthesis used template-switch 5'RACE with a primer carrying a 10-nucleotide random unique molecular identifier tagging each TCR transcript. Every sequencing run yielded over 180 million TCR-beta sequences covering 15-18 subjects. Total RNA was extracted with the RNeasy kit. TCR-beta VDJ regions were amplified with primers for the TCR constant region and the 5'RACE anchor, using the KAPA Real-time Library Amplification kit. A first PCR added sample indexes and Illumina adaptors, and a second PCR then raised library yield. After purification with Ampure beads, the TCR product of roughly 650 bp was size-selected on a 2% E-gel SizeSelection system. Before pooling, library quality was checked on a Bioanalyzer, concentration was measured with Qubit, and libraries were quantified with the Kapa Library Quantification kit. An Illumina HiSeq 2500 sequenced the libraries paired-end 2 x 150 bp. To increase sequence diversity, about 25-31% phiX was spiked into each library pool. In the paper's pipeline: The UMI-based MiGEC pipeline processed quality-filtered reads and removed over 85% of raw TCR sequences during error correction. IMGT germline references were used for alignment of VDJ genes, and clonotypes were defined by a unique CDR3 amino acid sequence together with V-J genes. Clonal expansion, Shannon diversity and CDR3 relatedness (CalcPairwiseDistances, ClusterSamples) were evaluated with VDJtools, and phylogenetic trees were built with CLCbio workbench. A clone was classed as expanded if it had 8 or more unique UMIs, a cutoff based on coefficient-of-variation modelling across technical triplicates. The raw public reads went through TCRdb reprocessing: fastp at Q25, MiXCR clone calling, in-frame beta chains kept. Entries are consolidated by CDR3 protein sequence, retaining the most common genes and DNA. The V and J calls here are based on TCRdb, not the publication. Here the sample has about 80,000 distinct CDR3 sequences; approximately 5.8% occur a single time. The ten largest clonotypes hold roughly 7.9% of the sample.

From the germline V gene, CDR1 is SGHRS and CDR2 is YFSETQ. From cysteine to phenylalanine, the CDR3 is 15 amino acids long. Of the read, only the CDR3 DNA is kept; its 45 bases are in frame from base 1. For this chain, trimming is 4 bases at the V end and 0 bases at the J end, and the number of junction bases without a gene match is 4. The data belong to a study of neurological immune-mediated disorders (dated by TCRdb to between 2019 and 2020). Regarding the study in general: Among the roughly 34 multiple sclerosis patients, relapsing-remitting MS was present in 31 and secondary progressive MS was present in 3. Longitudinal samples, technical triplicates and paired sorted CD4+ and CD8+ T-cell subsets, alongside PBMC samples, were included among the roughly 96 TCR-beta libraries. Longitudinal HAM/TSP donors and healthy donors each had 3 time-points at intervals of roughly 3-40 months. Using UMI-based sequencing, the study compared peripheral blood TCR-beta repertoires from patients with HTLV-I-associated myelopathy (HAM/TSP), patients with multiple sclerosis, and healthy controls. The cohort included 60 to 75 subjects: roughly 14 with HAM/TSP, about 34 with multiple sclerosis, and 20 healthy controls. Overall study outcomes, separate from this receptor: TCR clonal expansion was highest in HAM/TSP patients and lowest in MS patients, with MS patients falling below even healthy controls. No identical CDR3 amino acid sequences were shared among expanded clones across subjects, suggesting private TCR-beta repertoires in all groups. Phylogenetic analysis grouped repertoires from 18 of 34 MS patients into a cluster of related CDR3 sequences, suggesting a possible repertoire-level signature. The MS cluster was not associated with any clinical or MRI features, and the authors stated that larger cohorts are needed.

This receptor was identified in a woman in her sixties or seventies with multiple sclerosis. The rearranged chain carries TRBV5-1 and TRBJ2-7; 10 junctional bases match TRBD1. Sequencing was done on a sample of PBMCs. CDR3 reads: CASSLGTGVSYEQYF. In nucleotide form, the sequence is TGCGCCAGCAGCCTCGGGACAGGGGTCTCCTACGAGCAGTACTTC.